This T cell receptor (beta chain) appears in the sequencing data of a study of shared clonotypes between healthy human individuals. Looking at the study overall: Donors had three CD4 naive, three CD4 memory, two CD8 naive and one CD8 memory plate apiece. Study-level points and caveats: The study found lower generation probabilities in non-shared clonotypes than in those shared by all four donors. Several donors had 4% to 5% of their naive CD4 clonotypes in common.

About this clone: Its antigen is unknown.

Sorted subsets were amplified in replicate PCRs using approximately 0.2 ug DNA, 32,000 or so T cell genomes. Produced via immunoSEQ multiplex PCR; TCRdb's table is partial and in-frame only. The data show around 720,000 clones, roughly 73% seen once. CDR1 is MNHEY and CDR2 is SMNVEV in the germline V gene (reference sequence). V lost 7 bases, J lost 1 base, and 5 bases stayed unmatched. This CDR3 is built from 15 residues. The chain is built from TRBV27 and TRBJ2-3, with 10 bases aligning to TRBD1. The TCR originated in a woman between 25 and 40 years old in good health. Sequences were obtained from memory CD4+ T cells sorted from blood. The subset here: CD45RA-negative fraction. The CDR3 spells CASTNGQGGTDTQYF. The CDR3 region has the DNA TGTGCCAGCACTAATGGACAGGGGGGCACAGATACGCAGTATTTT.